This TCR beta chain appears in the sequencing data of a study of T-cell reconstitution after alpha-beta-depleted transplantation in children. Unique molecular identifiers were incorporated during preparation of the TCRbeta library. TCRdb reprocessed the PCR reads with MiXCR, giving one entry per CDR3 protein. The sample consists of around 200,000 distinct CDR3 sequences, approximately 6.6% of them appearing once. The CDR3 length is 16 residues. The V gene lost 2 bases and the J gene lost 8 bases, with 19 bases spanning the gap. CDR1 is DFQATT and CDR2 is SNEGSKA in the germline V gene (reference sequence). This clonotype was seen ten or more times.

The source material was PBMCs from the stem cell graft donor, sampled from the stem cell graft. The receptor's source is a human donor who donated a stem cell graft to a child with Wiskott-Aldrich syndrome. V gene TRBV20-1 combines with J gene TRBJ1-6; tentative D call: TRBD1 (5 bases). The CDR3 protein is CSARLWGREEHSPLHF. DNA of the CDR3: TGCAGTGCTAGACTTTGGGGCAGGGAAGAGCATTCACCCCTCCACTTT.